Below, one TCR beta chain is given with its context. Its specificity is not known. This entry belongs to a study of beta chain features in type 1 diabetes. Each population that was sorted was more than 95% pure. The germline V gene encodes CDR1 MDHEN and CDR2 SYDVKM. Trimming shortened V by 5 bases and J by 6 bases, and 8 bases separated the two germline ends. The CDR3 has 12 residues. All of the isolated RNA was reverse transcribed, so expressed TCRB transcripts were sequenced. Read counts averaged around 4 million for samples of naive, central memory and regulatory T cells. The data were produced by immunoSEQ multiplex PCR, yet TCRdb's version contains in-frame clones alone and is incomplete. The sample consists of roughly 250,000 clones, around 20% of them appearing once. The study, taken as a whole, reports: Across all four CD4+ subsets, people with type 1 diabetes showed modestly shorter TCRB CDR3s. Type 1 diabetes patients showed fewer insertions and more deletions at VDJ junctions.

This clonotype was sampled from a woman between 35 and 50 years old with type 1 diabetes. Input material: naive CD4+ T cells from blood. J is TRBJ1-5 and V is TRBV28; no reliable D call. In nucleotides, the CDR3 is TGTGCCAGCAGTAGCATTGGTCAGCCCCAGCATTTT. This sequence encodes CASSSIGQPQHF. Together with reference TRBV28 and TRBJ1-5, the CDR3 gives the full variable domain: DVKVTQSSRYLVKRTGEKVFLECVQDMDHENMFWYRQDPGLGLRLIYFSYDVKMKEKGDIPEGYSVSREKKERFSLILESASTNQTSMYLCASSSIGQPQHFGDGTRLSIL.